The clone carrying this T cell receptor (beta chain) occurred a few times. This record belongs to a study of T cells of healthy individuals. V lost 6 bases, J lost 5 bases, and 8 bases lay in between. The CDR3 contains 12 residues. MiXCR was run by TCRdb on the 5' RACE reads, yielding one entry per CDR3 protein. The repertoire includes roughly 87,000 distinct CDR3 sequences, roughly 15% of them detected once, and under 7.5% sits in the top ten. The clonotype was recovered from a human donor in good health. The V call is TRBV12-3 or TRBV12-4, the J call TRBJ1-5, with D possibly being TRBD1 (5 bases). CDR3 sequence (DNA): TGTGCCAGCAGCCTAGGGGATCAGCCCCAGCATTTT. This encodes CASSLGDQPQHF.